The source of this T cell receptor beta chain is a study of cytomegalovirus exposure and HLA in healthy donors. PCR involved 60 Vbeta and 13 Jbeta primers. Repertoires were generated with immunoSEQ multiplex PCR, while TCRdb's copy carries only in-frame clones and drops some. The repertoire holds 100,000 to 150,000 clones, with approximately 80% as singletons. Germline V lookup: CDR1 LGHNA, CDR2 YNFKEQ. The J segment lost 4 bases and the V segment lost 8 bases, leaving 9 bases of the junction unmatched. There are 14 residues in the CDR3. The receptor was derived from a human donor in good health. The V gene is TRBV4-2, the J gene TRBJ2-3, with 7 bases identical to TRBD2. Sequencing was done on a sample of PBMCs. The CDR3 sequence is CASRGRGGADTQYF. The CDR3 nucleotides are TGTGCCAGCCGCGGGAGAGGAGGCGCAGATACGCAGTATTTT.